Shown below are 10 T cell receptor beta chains from a single sample sequenced in a study of CD8 T cells in ankylosing spondylitis. MiXCR was run by TCRdb on the 5' RACE reads, yielding one entry per CDR3 protein. The sample gives about 310,000 distinct CDR3 sequences, around 21% of which show up once; around 3.2% is in the top ten. The sequenced material came from blood, either unsorted or a sorted T cell fraction (not recorded which). The receptors were sampled from a female donor with ankylosing spondylitis or in good health (not recorded which).

Many counts were recorded for this clonotype. The rearrangement joins TRBV29-1 to TRBJ2-2, with 7 bases identical to TRBD1. This CDR3 region has 13 residues. The germline V gene encodes CDR1 SQVTM and CDR2 ANQGSEA. J lost 6 bases, V lost 6 bases, and 7 bases had no gene match. The CDR3 region has the DNA TGCAGCGTGCGCACAGGGGAAGCCGGGGAGCTGTTTTTT. Translation: CSVRTGEAGELFF.

This clonotype showed up just a few times. The CDR3 is CSAGTGERYGYTF. CDR3 DNA: TGCAGCGCCGGGACAGGGGAAAGGTATGGCTACACCTTC. This chain joins TRBV29-1 and TRBJ1-2; 10 bases match TRBD1. The CDR3 spans 13 residues. Germline CDR1 reads SQVTM; CDR2 reads ANQGSEA. The V and J ends lost 7 bases and 5 bases, in that order; junction bases with no gene match: 7.

The chain recombines TRBV4-2 with TRBJ2-1; 9 bases fit TRBD2. The CDR3 spans 17 residues. In germline, CDR1 is LGHNA, CDR2 YNFKEQ. With V trimmed by 2 bases and J by 10 bases, 15 bases remained unmatched. CDR3 sequence reads: CASSQLLGTSRGWEQFF. The CDR3 DNA follows: TGTGCCAGCAGCCAACTTCTTGGGACTAGCCGGGGTTGGGAGCAGTTCTTC.

This clonotype was counted only a few times. V gene TRBV20-1 combines with J gene TRBJ2-1; the D gene is possibly TRBD2 (5 bases). This CDR3 comprises 15 residues. CDR1 DFQATT and CDR2 SNEGSKA come from the germline V gene (reference sequence). V was pared by 5 bases and J by 6 bases, with 20 bases between. CDR3 DNA sequence: TGCAGTGCTGGAAACCCTAGCAAGGCAAGCAATGAGCAGTTCTTC. Translated: CSAGNPSKASNEQFF.

The rearrangement uses TRBV2 and TRBJ2-1; maybe TRBD1 (6 bases). V dropped 6 bases and J dropped 0 bases, with 15 bases sitting between them. Germline V gives CDR1 SNHLY, CDR2 FYNNEI. The CDR3 totals 16 residues. The CDR3 DNA sequence: TGTGCCAGCAGCGTGGGACAACCGGGCTCCTACAATGAGCAGTTCTTC. It yields the protein CASSVGQPGSYNEQFF.

The chain joins TRBV7-2 to TRBJ1-1, with TRBD1 matching 7 bases. Germline trimming cut 4 bases from V and 3 bases from J; bases unmatched to any gene: 11. Germline V CDR1 and CDR2: SGHTA, FQGNSA. The CDR3 has 16 residues. The CDR3 DNA follows: TGTGCCAGCAGCTCCAGGCCGGGACAGAAGTACACTGAAGCTTTCTTT. This translates into CASSSRPGQKYTEAFF.

This clonotype was picked up a small number of times. The V call is TRBV7-9, the J call TRBJ2-1, with 9 positions matching TRBD2. J was trimmed by 6 bases and V by 0 bases; bases with no gene match: 0. CDR1 is SEHNR and CDR2 is FQNEAQ in the germline V gene (reference sequence). The CDR3 is 14 residues long. The CDR3: CASSLASGSNEQFF. Here the CDR3 DNA reads TGTGCCAGCAGCTTAGCTAGCGGGAGCAATGAGCAGTTCTTC.

This clonotype has more than one count but fewer than ten. V gene TRBV20-1 combines with J gene TRBJ2-1; TRBD2 matches at 13 bases. V was pared by 6 bases and J by 12 bases, with 5 bases of the junction left unmatched. The CDR3 covers 12 residues. Germline CDR1 and CDR2: DFQATT and SNEGSKA (reference sequence). The CDR3 DNA sequence: TGCAGTGCATCCCGGACTAGCGGGGGGCAGTTCTTC. It yields the protein CSASRTSGGQFF.

The chain carries TRBV6-6 and TRBJ1-5; D ambiguous. The CDR3 is 12 residues long. Trimming stripped 6 bases from V and 5 bases from J, with 8 bases between. Germline CDR1 MNHNY, CDR2 SVGAGI (reference sequence). The CDR3 DNA reads TGTGCCAGCAGCCGACGGGATCAGCCCCAGCATTTT. Translated: CASSRRDQPQHF.

This clonotype has a count of ten or more. This sequence joins TRBV20-1 and TRBJ2-1; D remains ambiguous. CDR3 length: 11 residues. Germline V gene lookup returns CDR1 DFQATT and CDR2 SNEGSKA (reference sequence). With 3 bases removed from V and 8 bases from J, the gap between germline ends came to 8 bases. CDR3 in DNA: TGCAGTGCTAGGTCCACTTATGAGCAGTTCTTC. Its translation: CSARSTYEQFF.